This T cell receptor beta chain was captured by sequencing in a study of T cells after yellow fever vaccination. Findings of the study overall: Booster sampling recovered most clones from primary vaccination (roughly 96% CD4, around 90% CD8).

5'RACE template switching generated TCR cDNA, adding a universal primer site and UMIs. Via MiXCR, TCRdb re-called the 5' RACE reads, giving one row per CDR3 protein. Of 300,000 to 400,000 distinct CDR3 sequences in the sample, around 10% were seen once. The CDR3 length is 20 residues. Germline V lookup: CDR1 SGHRS, CDR2 YFSETQ. With V trimmed by 2 bases and J by 4 bases, 19 bases remained unmatched. A remark on this clonotype: Its cognate antigen is unknown.

This specimen consisted of CD4+ T cells sorted from PBMCs, obtained 45 days after the yellow fever booster vaccination. This TCR came from a man aged 18 to 30 who received the YFV17D yellow fever vaccine. The rearrangement uses TRBV5-1 and TRBJ2-5; 11 bases align to TRBD1. CDR3 protein: CASSLNPRDRGKLVGETQYF. CDR3 DNA sequence: TGCGCCAGCAGCTTAAACCCCCGGGACAGGGGGAAATTGGTGGGAGAGACCCAGTACTTC. The full variable domain, in which reference TRBV5-1 and TRBJ2-5 provide the parts outside the CDR3, is KAGVTQTPRYLIKTRGQQVTLSCSPISGHRSVSWYQQTPGQGLQFLFEYFSETQRNKGNFPGRFSGRQFSNSRSEMNVSTLELGDSALYLCASSLNPRDRGKLVGETQYFGPGTRLLVL.